Presented here are 9 T cell receptor beta chains from one specimen sequenced in a study of OX40 agonist ivuxolimab in advanced cancers. Only in-frame clones appear in the TCRdb table, and some are missing; sequencing was by immunoSEQ multiplex PCR. The data contain 55,000 to 95,000 clones, roughly 88% of them singletons. This specimen was CD4+ or CD8+ T cells sorted from blood, taken in a trial of the OX40 agonist ivuxolimab. The source is an adult with an advanced solid tumor such as melanoma, head and neck, liver or kidney cancer.

The chain carries TRBV11-2 and TRBJ2-7, with D possibly matching TRBD1 (6 bases). CDR3 size: 14 residues. Germline V gene data show CDR1 as SGHAT and CDR2 as FQNNGV. Trimming left V 4 bases short and J 2 bases short, with 12 bases between. The CDR3 DNA is TGTGCCAGCAGCTCTTTCCAGGGGACCTACGAGCAGTACTTC. This codes for CASSSFQGTYEQYF.

The table lists this clone with a count of one. This chain joins TRBV6-1 and TRBJ1-3; TRBD1 is a possible D gene (5 bases). Per the germline V gene, CDR1 is MNHNS and CDR2 is SASEGT. Trimming stripped 2 bases from V and 0 bases from J, with 11 bases between. The CDR3 covers 16 residues. The CDR3 protein is CASSEQLQASGNTIYF. As DNA, the CDR3 is TGTGCCAGCAGTGAACAACTACAGGCCTCTGGAAACACCATATATTTT.

The V call is TRBV7-8, the J call TRBJ1-3; 7 bases map to TRBD1. Germline V gene lookup returns CDR1 SGHVS and CDR2 FQNEAQ. This CDR3 has 18 amino acids. V dropped 5 bases and J dropped 4; count of bases not matched to a gene: 17. The CDR3 reads CASSKEPTLQGTGNTIYF. CDR3 nucleotide sequence: TGTGCCAGCAGCAAAGAACCCACGCTACAGGGGACCGGAAACACCATATATTTT.

V gene TRBV23-1 combines with J gene TRBJ2-5; D is undetermined. TRBV23-1 is placed among ORFs of uncertain function. This CDR3 region has 14 residues. V lost 1 base and J lost 5, with 11 bases in between. CDR3 sequence: CASSQLWGTETQYF. The CDR3 nucleotides read TGCGCCAGCAGTCAATTGTGGGGAACGGAGACCCAGTACTTC.

The chain recombines TRBV2 with TRBJ2-1; TRBD2 matches at 15 bases. The length of the CDR3 is 17 residues. Trimming removed 3 bases from V and 8 bases from J; junction bases left unmatched: 8. The germline V gene encodes CDR1 SNHLY and CDR2 FYNNEI. CDR3 sequence: CASSEPGGLAGGDEQFF. DNA of the CDR3: TGTGCCAGCAGTGAGCCGGGAGGACTAGCGGGGGGGGATGAGCAGTTCTTC. Based on the CDR3 plus reference TRBV2 and TRBJ2-1, the full variable domain is EPEVTQTPSHQVTQMGQEVILRCVPISNHLYFYWYRQILGQKVEFLVSFYNNEISEKSEIFDDQFSVERPDGSNFTLKIRSTKLEDSAMYFCASSEPGGLAGGDEQFFGPGTRLTVL.

The V gene is TRBV9, the J gene TRBJ1-2; TRBD1 matches at 8 bases. With 4 bases clipped from V and 4 bases from J, the junction kept 15 bases outside the gene matches. This CDR3 region has 17 residues. The germline gives CDR1 SGDLS, CDR2 YYNGEE. In nucleotides, the CDR3 is TGTGCCAGCAGCCCTCAGACCCAGGGGGCGCCCAGCTATGGCTACACCTTC. Translating it yields CASSPQTQGAPSYGYTF.

This chain uses TRBV5-4 with TRBJ1-5; no definite D call. Trimming left V 1 base short and J 3 bases short, with 8 bases between. The V gene's germline CDR1 is SGHNT and CDR2 YYREEE (reference sequence). This CDR3 is built from 14 residues. This chain's CDR3 is CASSLMGNNQPQHF. DNA of the CDR3: TGTGCCAGCAGCTTGATGGGAAACAATCAGCCCCAGCATTTT.

CDR3 in DNA: TGTGCCAGTAGGGAGCTAGCGGGAGGGGAGACCCAGTACTTC. Translation gives CASRELAGGETQYF. The V and J genes are TRBV19 and TRBJ2-5; 12 bases align to TRBD2. There are 14 residues in the CDR3. With 6 bases clipped from V and 5 bases from J, the junction kept 4 bases outside the gene matches. The V gene's germline CDR1 is LNHDA and CDR2 SQIVND (reference sequence).

V and J are TRBV2 and TRBJ2-1; D assignment may be TRBD1 or TRBD2 (5 bases each). The length of the CDR3 is 13 residues. Trimming took 7 bases from V and 0 from J, leaving 7 bases between them. CDR1 is SNHLY and CDR2 is FYNNEI in the germline V gene. The CDR3 region is CASTGSSYNEQFF. DNA for the CDR3: TGTGCCAGCACAGGGAGCTCCTACAATGAGCAGTTCTTC.